Listed below are T cell receptor beta chains from one sample, sequenced in a study of shared clonotypes between healthy human individuals. Data came from immunoSEQ multiplex PCR; TCRdb stores just in-frame clones and leaves some out. The repertoire consists of approximately 1.5 million clones, with 98% to 99% occurring once and the leading ten covering 0.36%. Sequencing input: naive CD4+ T cells sorted from blood. All receptors derive from a young man in good health. Each CDR3 is given with its conserved first and last residue. A D gene is named only where the DNA matches it firmly. Rows give clone size only sometimes, using once, few, many, or a class for an expanded clone.

D gene,V gene,J gene,clone size,CDR3 protein,CDR3 DNA
-,TRBV6-5,TRBJ2-7,-,CASSYGRAQYSYEQYF,TGTGCCAGCAGTTACGGTAGGGCCCAATATTCCTACGAGCAGTACTTC
-,TRBV29-1,TRBJ1-2,once,CSVAAENGYTF,TGCAGCGTTGCGGCAGAAAATGGCTACACCTTC
-,TRBV7-8,TRBJ1-1,once,CASSLSRRGLITEAFF,TGTGCCAGCAGCTTATCCAGGCGGGGGCTAATCACTGAAGCTTTCTTT
-,TRBV10-2,TRBJ2-3,once,CASSLKLKDTQYF,TGCGCCAGCAGTCTAAAGCTGAAAGATACGCAGTATTTT
-,TRBV2,TRBJ1-5,-,CASSGELGLPQHF,TGTGCCAGCAGTGGGGAATTGGGGTTGCCCCAGCATTTT
-,TRBV15,TRBJ2-2,-,CATSRDPGELFF,TGTGCCACCAGCAGAGATCCCGGGGAGCTGTTTTTT
-,TRBV10-3,TRBJ2-5,-,CASAGLRQETQYF,TGTGCCAGTGCCGGCCTACGTCAAGAGACCCAGTACTTC
-,TRBV5-1,TRBJ2-3,once,CASSWTAGLIDTQYF,TGCGCCAGCAGCTGGACGGCAGGGTTGATCGATACGCAGTATTTT
-,TRBV13,TRBJ2-2,-,CASSLTLPGELFF,TGTGCCAGCAGCCTCACGCTTCCCGGGGAGCTGTTTTTT
-,TRBV5-1,TRBJ1-1,once,CASSAMNTEAFF,TGCGCCAGCTCCGCAATGAACACTGAAGCTTTCTTT
TRBD2,TRBV7-9,TRBJ2-1,-,CASSLVAGVYNEQFF,TGTGCCAGCAGCCTTGTAGCGGGAGTTTACAATGAGCAGTTCTTC
TRBD2,TRBV27,TRBJ2-7,-,CASSPLAGLYEQYF,TGTGCCAGCAGTCCCCTAGCGGGACTCTACGAGCAGTACTTC
-,TRBV4-1,TRBJ2-1,-,CASSQAGSYNEQFF,TGCGCCAGCAGCCAAGCAGGATCCTACAATGAGCAGTTCTTC
-,TRBV2,TRBJ2-7,-,CASGILIDYEQYF,TGTGCCAGCGGGATTCTTATCGACTACGAGCAGTACTTC
TRBD1,TRBV5-1,TRBJ1-1,-,CASSPQGAVTEAFF,TGCGCCAGCAGCCCACAGGGGGCAGTCACTGAAGCTTTCTTT
TRBD1,TRBV2,TRBJ1-4,-,CASNNRGDEKLFF,TGTGCCAGCAATAACAGGGGGGACGAAAAACTGTTTTTT
-,TRBV10-3,TRBJ2-7,-,CAISVGVSYEQYF,TGTGCCATCAGTGTCGGCGTCTCCTACGAGCAGTACTTC
-,TRBV9,TRBJ2-3,-,CASSGRTTPSTDTQYF,TGTGCCAGCAGCGGCCGGACAACCCCTAGCACAGATACGCAGTATTTT
TRBD1,TRBV5-4,TRBJ2-7,-,CASSRGQGPYEQYF,TGTGCCAGCAGCCGGGGACAGGGGCCCTACGAGCAGTACTTC
-,TRBV9,TRBJ1-4,-,CASSGPFGEKLFF,TGTGCCAGCAGCGGCCCCTTTGGTGAAAAACTGTTTTTT
-,TRBV18,TRBJ2-7,-,CASSPQGNSYEQYF,TGTGCCAGCTCACCACAGGGGAACTCCTACGAGCAGTACTTC
TRBD1,TRBV11-2,TRBJ2-1,once,CASSVYSGGRTYNEQFF,TGTGCCAGCAGCGTATACTCAGGGGGCCGCACCTACAATGAGCAGTTCTTC
TRBD1,TRBV19,TRBJ1-5,-,CASGTGFVPQHF,TGTGCCAGTGGGACAGGGTTTGTGCCCCAGCATTTT
TRBD2,TRBV6-1,TRBJ2-3,-,CASSGGLAGRTDTQYF,TGTGCCAGCAGTGGGGGACTAGCGGGACGCACAGATACGCAGTATTTT
-,TRBV9,TRBJ1-5,-,CASSSGSNQPQHF,TGTGCCAGCAGCTCAGGTAGCAATCAGCCCCAGCATTTT
-,TRBV4-1,TRBJ1-2,-,CASSQEGGYGYTF,TGCGCCAGCAGCCAAGAGGGTGGCTATGGCTACACCTTC
-,TRBV7-7,TRBJ2-1,-,CASSPSPLLGRYNEQFF,TGTGCTAGCAGCCCTTCTCCCCTATTGGGGAGATACAATGAGCAGTTCTTC
-,TRBV6-5,TRBJ2-3,-,CASSYGTGSTDTQYF,TGTGCCAGCAGTTACGGGACGGGTAGCACAGATACGCAGTATTTT
TRBD2,TRBV28,TRBJ2-5,-,CASSTPGRGGQETQYF,TGTGCCAGCAGTACCCCGGGACGGGGGGGCCAAGAGACCCAGTACTTC
-,TRBV19,TRBJ2-1,-,CASSLLRGSYNEQFF,TGTGCCAGTAGTCTTCTCCGGGGCTCCTACAATGAGCAGTTCTTC
-,TRBV18,TRBJ2-7,-,CASSKLGSSEQYF,TGTGCCAGCTCAAAGCTGGGGAGCTCCGAGCAGTACTTC
-,TRBV28,TRBJ1-5,-,CASTLQLGPGGQPQHF,TGTGCCAGCACCCTACAACTGGGCCCCGGTGGTCAGCCCCAGCATTTT
-,TRBV6-6,TRBJ1-1,-,CASTGPGATAEAFF,TGTGCCAGCACCGGGCCGGGGGCGACCGCTGAAGCTTTCTTT
-,TRBV5-1,TRBJ2-7,once,CASSPAALSSYEQYF,TGCGCCAGCAGCCCGGCGGCTCTCTCTTCTTACGAGCAGTACTTC
-,TRBV9,TRBJ2-2,-,CASSGASATTGELFF,TGTGCCAGCAGCGGTGCTAGCGCTACCACCGGGGAGCTGTTTTTT
TRBD2,TRBV10-3,TRBJ2-2,-,CAISTGTSGRAGGGELFF,TGTGCCATCAGCACCGGGACTAGCGGGAGGGCCGGTGGCGGGGAGCTGTTTTTT
-,TRBV19,TRBJ1-2,-,CASSIDRWGRGYTF,TGTGCCAGTAGTATCGACAGATGGGGTCGTGGCTACACCTTC
-,TRBV11-2,TRBJ2-1,-,CASSFSRDRPTNEQFF,TGTGCCAGCAGCTTTAGCCGGGACCGGCCTACAAATGAGCAGTTCTTC
TRBD1,TRBV4-1,TRBJ2-2,-,CASSSDRGFTGELFF,TGCGCCAGCAGTTCCGACAGGGGCTTTACCGGGGAGCTGTTTTTT
-,TRBV20-1,TRBJ2-1,-,CAAGASNEQFF,TGCGCGGCCGGGGCGAGCAATGAGCAGTTCTTC
-,TRBV20-1,TRBJ1-1,-,CSAQRVTEAFF,TGCAGTGCTCAACGCGTCACTGAAGCTTTCTTT
TRBD2,TRBV5-1,TRBJ2-7,-,CASSRGTSGSLPYEQYF,TGCGCCAGCAGCCGCGGGACTAGCGGGAGTCTACCCTACGAGCAGTACTTC
-,TRBV29-1,TRBJ2-3,-,CSVPGTAADTQYF,TGCAGCGTCCCCGGGACCGCGGCAGATACGCAGTATTTT
TRBD1,TRBV27,TRBJ2-5,-,CASSLSRDRGRYETQYF,TGTGCCAGCAGTTTATCACGGGACAGGGGGAGGTATGAGACCCAGTACTTC
-,TRBV9,TRBJ2-5,-,CASSVDPREETQYF,TGTGCCAGCAGCGTAGATCCGAGGGAGGAGACCCAGTACTTC
-,TRBV21-1,TRBJ2-7,-,CATRNSYEQYF,TGTGCCACTCGTAACTCCTACGAGCAGTACTTC
TRBD1,TRBV7-8,TRBJ2-2,-,CASSSRTGANTGELFF,TGTGCCAGCAGCTCGAGGACAGGGGCCAACACCGGGGAGCTGTTTTTT
-,TRBV5-4,TRBJ1-2,-,CASSLGFDYGYTF,TGTGCCAGCAGCTTGGGTTTCGACTATGGCTACACCTTC
TRBD2,TRBV6-5,TRBJ2-1,-,CASSNTGGEQFF,TGTGCCAGCAGTAACACGGGAGGTGAGCAGTTCTTC
TRBD2,TRBV7-8,TRBJ2-1,-,CASSFGTSGSYNEQFF,TGTGCCAGCAGCTTCGGGACTAGCGGGAGCTACAATGAGCAGTTCTTC
TRBD2,TRBV7-9,TRBJ2-7,-,CASSLPGLAGGEYEQYF,TGTGCCAGCAGCTTACCGGGACTAGCGGGAGGGGAGTACGAGCAGTACTTC
-,TRBV6-5,TRBJ1-1,-,CASSYVSTGLNTEAFF,TGTGCCAGCAGTTACGTTTCCACAGGGCTGAACACTGAAGCTTTCTTT
-,TRBV15,TRBJ1-5,once,CATSRVPRVRTNQPQHF,TGTGCCACCAGCAGGGTCCCAAGGGTCAGAACCAATCAGCCCCAGCATTTT
-,TRBV5-4,TRBJ2-3,-,CASSLPGTELTDTQYF,TGTGCCAGCAGCTTGCCCGGGACTGAGCTCACAGATACGCAGTATTTT
TRBD1,TRBV11-2,TRBJ1-3,once,CASSTRQGVSGNTIYF,TGTGCCAGCAGCACCAGACAGGGGGTCTCTGGAAACACCATATATTTT